One sample yielded the 22 T cell receptor beta chains listed below, sequenced in a study of blood T cell repertoires in COVID-19. The protocol was immunoSEQ multiplex PCR, while the TCRdb copy is restricted to in-frame clones and leaves out a portion. The sample has about 42,000 clones; around 89% are singletons. What was sequenced was peripheral blood. The receptors shown here come from a man aged 45-65 years with active COVID-19.

This clone was picked up a small number of times. The rearrangement links TRBV7-9 to TRBJ1-4; no firm D call. The V gene's germline CDR1 is SEHNR and CDR2 FQNEAQ (reference sequence). The CDR3 loop spans 12 amino acids. V was trimmed by 1 base and J by 10 bases, leaving 7 bases between them. Here the CDR3 DNA reads TGTGCCAGCAGCTTAGACCGGGGAAAACTGTTTTTT. The encoded protein is CASSLDRGKLFF.

The chain couples TRBV19 to TRBJ2-1; TRBD2 matches at 8 bases. Trimming at V came to 6 bases and at J to 5 bases, leaving 3 bases not matched to a gene. Germline values: CDR1 LNHDA, CDR2 SQIVND (reference sequence). CDR3 size: 13 residues. In DNA, the CDR3 is TGTGCCAGTAGCCGGACTAGCAACAATGAGCAGTTCTTC. Protein product: CASSRTSNNEQFF.

This sequence joins TRBV4-3 and TRBJ2-7, with 9 bases that match TRBD1. The J segment lost 7 bases and the V segment lost 3 bases, leaving 4 bases of the junction unmatched. This CDR3 has 13 amino acids. The V gene's germline CDR1 is LGHNA and CDR2 YSLEER. The CDR3 loop is CASSQPGQGEQYF. CDR3 bases: TGCGCCAGCAGCCAGCCGGGACAGGGAGAGCAGTACTTC.

The chain links TRBV7-2 to TRBJ1-1, with D perhaps matching TRBD1 (6 bases). This CDR3 comprises 14 residues. The V end lost 1 base, the J end lost 1 base, and 7 bases lay between the germline ends. Germline loops: CDR1 SGHTA, CDR2 FQGNSA. CDR3 sequence (DNA): TGTGCCAGCAGCTTAGTAGGGGGGAACACTGAAGCTTTCTTT. Translating it yields CASSLVGGNTEAFF.

The gene calls are TRBV28 and TRBJ2-5; 8 bases line up with TRBD2. This CDR3 is built from 14 residues. The junction had 4 bases not matched to a gene; V was cut back by 5 bases and J by 2 bases. In germline, CDR1 is MDHEN, CDR2 SYDVKM. The CDR3 region is CASSSGGPQETQYF. DNA of the CDR3: TGTGCCAGCAGTAGCGGGGGACCTCAAGAGACCCAGTACTTC.

The V call is TRBV29-1, the J call TRBJ1-1; possible D gene TRBD1, 6 bases. The CDR3 totals 13 residues. Trimming left V 3 bases short and J 0 bases short, with 8 bases between. Germline V gene data show CDR1 as SQVTM and CDR2 as ANQGSEA. DNA for the CDR3: TGCAGCGTTGAGGACAGTATGAACACTGAAGCTTTCTTT. It specifies CSVEDSMNTEAFF.

Written as DNA, the CDR3 is TGTGCCACGGAGACTAGCGGAACATTCTACAATGAGCAGTTCTTC. Its protein is CATETSGTFYNEQFF. The chain recombines TRBV15 with TRBJ2-1; 9 bases are shared with TRBD2. The V gene's germline CDR1 is LNHNV and CDR2 YYDKDF (reference sequence). V shed 9 bases and J 3 bases; nucleotides not matched to a gene: 9. The CDR3 spans 15 residues.

CDR3 coding DNA: TGTGCTAGTGGTTTGACTAGCGAATACAATGAGCAGTTCTTC. Amino acid sequence: CASGLTSEYNEQFF. The chain employs TRBV12-5 and TRBJ2-1, with 7 bases fitting TRBD2. V was pared by 2 bases and J by 4 bases, with 2 bases of the junction left unmatched. The germline gives CDR1 LGHNT, CDR2 FRNRAP. The CDR3 runs to 14 residues.

This rearrangement joins TRBV10-3 to TRBJ2-6; TRBD1 aligns across 7 bases. The CDR3 consists of 15 residues. The ends lost 4 bases at V and 2 bases at J; junction bases unmatched: 2. Germline V CDR1 and CDR2: ENHRY, SYGVKD. DNA of the CDR3: TGTGCCATCAGTGGACAGGGAGCTGGGGCCAACGTCCTGACTTTC. Translating it yields CAISGQGAGANVLTF.

The gene calls are TRBV15 and TRBJ1-5; the D gene is possibly TRBD1 (5 bases). This CDR3 region has 16 residues. Germline CDR1 and CDR2: LNHNV and YYDKDF (reference sequence). V was clipped by 1 base and J by 3 bases, with 13 bases between them. The DNA for the CDR3 is TGTGCCACCAGCAGAGTCGGTGGAGGGGCCAATCAGCCCCAGCATTTT. Translated, it gives CATSRVGGGANQPQHF.

The V and J genes are TRBV19 and TRBJ2-2, with no clear D. CDR3 length equals 13 residues. Trimming took 9 bases from V and 2 from J, leaving 10 bases between them. Germline-derived CDR1 and CDR2 are LNHDA and SQIVND (reference sequence). This CDR3 reads CASRGRNTGELFF. The CDR3 DNA is TGTGCCAGCCGTGGCCGCAACACCGGGGAGCTGTTTTTT.

The CDR3 reads CASSQAGRTMNTEAFF. CDR3 coding DNA: TGTGCCAGCAGCCAAGCAGGGAGGACTATGAACACTGAAGCTTTCTTT. The chain links TRBV3-1 (or the pseudogene TRBV3-2) to TRBJ1-1, with D maybe TRBD1 (5 bases). With 1 base removed from V and 0 bases from J, the gap between germline ends came to 12 bases. CDR1 and CDR2 from the germline V gene are LGHDT and YNNKEL (reference sequence). The CDR3 is 16 residues long.

The rearrangement joins TRBV29-1 to TRBJ2-7, with 15 positions matching TRBD2. Germline loops: CDR1 SQVTM, CDR2 ANQGSEA. The CDR3 consists of 17 residues. V shed 4 bases and J 3 bases; nucleotides not matched to a gene: 10. CDR3 loop: CSVGRGLAGGRNYEQYF. CDR3 coding DNA: TGCAGCGTTGGTCGGGGACTAGCGGGGGGAAGGAACTACGAGCAGTACTTC.

The chain recombines TRBV6-5 with TRBJ1-2, with 7 bases that match TRBD1. J lost 6 bases, V lost 6 bases, and 13 bases had no gene match. The CDR3 length is 15 residues. Germline lookup yields CDR1 MNHEY and CDR2 SVGAGI. CDR3 protein: CASSRQGSRRDGYTF. CDR3 in DNA: TGTGCCAGCAGCAGACAGGGCTCGAGGAGAGATGGCTACACCTTC.

This chain uses TRBV9 with TRBJ2-2; 10 bases line up with TRBD2. CDR3 length: 16 residues. Germline CDR1 is SGDLS and CDR2 is YYNGEE. V was clipped by 4 bases and J by 3 bases; unmatched bases: 6. CDR3 sequence: CASSPQLAGYTGELFF. Here the CDR3 DNA reads TGTGCCAGCAGCCCCCAACTAGCGGGGTACACCGGGGAGCTGTTTTTT.

The V gene is TRBV5-1, the J gene TRBJ2-6; tentatively, D is TRBD2 (5 bases). Germline CDR1 SGHRS, CDR2 YFSETQ. Between the trimmed V and J ends, which lost 9 bases and 0 bases, there was a span of 19 bases. The CDR3 is 17 amino acids. The CDR3 DNA reads as TGCGCCAAGGCTTTCCACGATGGACTCTCTGGGGCCAACGTCCTGACTTTC. It encodes CAKAFHDGLSGANVLTF.

The rearrangement uses TRBV7-3 and TRBJ2-6; D uncertain. The CDR3 is 15 amino acids. With 8 bases removed from V and 2 bases from J, the gap between germline ends came to 13 bases. Germline lookup yields CDR1 SGHTA and CDR2 FQGTGA. The CDR3 loop reads CASRPRVTGANVLTF. CDR3 DNA sequence: TGTGCCAGCCGCCCCCGGGTAACTGGGGCCAACGTCCTGACTTTC.

This chain connects TRBV7-2 to TRBJ1-4; 10 bases agree with TRBD1. The CDR3 loop spans 21 amino acids. V was pared by 0 bases and J by 6 bases, with 19 bases of the junction left unmatched. From germline, CDR1 is SGHTA and CDR2 FQGNSA. In DNA, the CDR3 is TGTGCCAGCAGCTTAGCCCGGGTTACGAGACAGGGGGCTCGTGCGGATGAAAAACTGTTTTTT. Its protein is CASSLARVTRQGARADEKLFF.

The chain couples TRBV4-1 to TRBJ2-7; 13 nucleotides match TRBD2. The CDR3 length is 19 residues. Germline assignment: CDR1 MGHRA and CDR2 YSYEKL. With V trimmed by 0 bases and J by 0 bases, 8 bases remained unmatched. The CDR3 DNA reads TGCGCCAGCAGCCAAGATAGTGGACTAGCGGGGGCCAACTCCTACGAGCAGTACTTC. It yields the protein CASSQDSGLAGANSYEQYF.

V is TRBV6-5 and J is TRBJ2-3; D remains ambiguous. Germline-derived CDR1 and CDR2 are MNHEY and SVGAGI. The CDR3 length is 15 residues. V shed 0 bases and J shed 0 bases, with 7 bases lying between them. The CDR3 region is CASSYSTGSTDTQYF. CDR3 nucleotide sequence: TGTGCCAGCAGTTACTCGACCGGGAGCACAGATACGCAGTATTTT.

The V call is TRBV7-9, the J call TRBJ2-7; TRBD1 matches 8 bases. Germline V CDR1 and CDR2: SEHNR, FQNEAQ (reference sequence). V was clipped by 0 bases and J by 4 bases; unmatched bases: 8. The CDR3 totals 16 residues. The CDR3: CASSLATGAASYEQYF. The DNA for the CDR3 is TGTGCCAGCAGCTTAGCGACAGGGGCTGCCTCTTACGAGCAGTACTTC.

The CDR3 protein is CASSLSGILQETQYF. The CDR3 DNA follows: TGCGCCAGCAGCTTGTCGGGAATACTCCAAGAGACCCAGTACTTC. J is TRBJ2-5 and V is TRBV5-1; D is perhaps TRBD2 (5 bases). CDR1 SGHRS and CDR2 YFSETQ come from the germline V gene. CDR3 length: 15 residues. Trimming took off 1 base at V and 1 base at J, with 11 bases between the two ends.